One and the same sample provided the 2 T cell receptor beta chains below, sequenced in a study of T cells in Graves' hyperthyroidism and ophthalmopathy. Amplification of TCR beta CDR3 regions used RNA as the template. HTBI primers were the set used in a first-round RT-PCR of the TCR CDR3. In TCRdb, the multiplex PCR reads were re-called with MiXCR into one record per CDR3 protein. The sample contains hundreds of thousands of distinct CDR3 sequences, approximately 15% of which appear only once. The sequenced sample consisted of blood. These receptors came from a woman aged 35 to 49 with Graves' hyperthyroidism.

This clonotype occurred many times. The chain employs TRBV28 and TRBJ2-3; TRBD1 might be the D (6 bases). This CDR3 is 15 amino acids long. V was cut by 5 bases and J by 3 bases, with 15 bases left in between. The germline V gene has CDR1 MDHEN and CDR2 SYDVKM. CDR3 protein: CASSSTGSGTDTQYF. DNA for the CDR3: TGTGCCAGCAGTAGCACAGGGTCGGGAACAGATACGCAGTATTTT.

The chain is built from TRBV4-1 and TRBJ1-1; perhaps TRBD1 as D (6 bases). V was clipped by 0 bases and J by 1 base, with 9 bases between them. This CDR3 comprises 15 residues. Germline V gene lookup returns CDR1 MGHRA and CDR2 YSYEKL. CDR3: CASSQDVTGNTEAFF. The CDR3 DNA reads as TGCGCCAGCAGCCAAGATGTGACAGGGAACACTGAAGCTTTCTTT.